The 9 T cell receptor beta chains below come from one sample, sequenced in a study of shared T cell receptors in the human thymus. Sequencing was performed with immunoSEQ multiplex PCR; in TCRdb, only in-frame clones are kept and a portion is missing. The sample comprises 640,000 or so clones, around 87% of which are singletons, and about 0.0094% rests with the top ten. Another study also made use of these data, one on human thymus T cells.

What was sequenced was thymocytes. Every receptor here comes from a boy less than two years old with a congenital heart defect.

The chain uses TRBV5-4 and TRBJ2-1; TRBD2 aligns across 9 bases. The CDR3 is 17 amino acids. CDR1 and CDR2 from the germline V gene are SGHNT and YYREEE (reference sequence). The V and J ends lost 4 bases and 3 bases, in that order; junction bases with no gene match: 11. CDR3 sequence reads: CASSPARVSGSYNEQFF. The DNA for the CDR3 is TGTGCCAGCAGCCCCGCCAGGGTTAGCGGGAGCTACAATGAGCAGTTCTTC. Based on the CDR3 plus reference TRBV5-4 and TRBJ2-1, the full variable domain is ETGVTQSPTHLIKTRGQQVTLRCSSQSGHNTVSWYQQALGQGPQFIFQYYREEENGRGNFPPRFSGLQFPNYSSELNVNALELDDSALYLCASSPARVSGSYNEQFFGPGTRLTVL.

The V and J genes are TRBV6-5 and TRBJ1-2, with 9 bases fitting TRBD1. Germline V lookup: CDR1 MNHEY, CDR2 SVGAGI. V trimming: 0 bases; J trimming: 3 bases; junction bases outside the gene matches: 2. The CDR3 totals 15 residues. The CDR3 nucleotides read TGTGCCAGCAGTTACTCCCGGGACAGGGACTATGGCTACACCTTC. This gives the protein CASSYSRDRDYGYTF.

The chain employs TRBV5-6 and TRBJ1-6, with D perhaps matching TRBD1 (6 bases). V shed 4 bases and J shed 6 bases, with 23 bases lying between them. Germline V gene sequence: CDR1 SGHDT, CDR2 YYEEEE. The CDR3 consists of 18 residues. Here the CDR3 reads CASSPCPDRLGCNSPLHF. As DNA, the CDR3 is TGTGCCAGCAGCCCTTGTCCTGACAGGCTCGGTTGTAATTCACCCCTCCACTTT.

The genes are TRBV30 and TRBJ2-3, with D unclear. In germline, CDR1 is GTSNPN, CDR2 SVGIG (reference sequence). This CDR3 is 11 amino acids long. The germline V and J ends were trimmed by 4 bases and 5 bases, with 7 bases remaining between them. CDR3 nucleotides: TGTGCCTGGACTGCGAGAGATACGCAGTATTTT. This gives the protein CAWTARDTQYF.

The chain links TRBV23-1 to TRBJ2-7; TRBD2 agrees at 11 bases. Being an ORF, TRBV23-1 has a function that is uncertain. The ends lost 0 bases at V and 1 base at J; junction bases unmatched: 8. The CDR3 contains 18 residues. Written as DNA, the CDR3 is TGCGCCAGCAGTCAATCGCCCCGACTAGCGGGATTATCCTACGAGCAGTACTTC. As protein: CASSQSPRLAGLSYEQYF.

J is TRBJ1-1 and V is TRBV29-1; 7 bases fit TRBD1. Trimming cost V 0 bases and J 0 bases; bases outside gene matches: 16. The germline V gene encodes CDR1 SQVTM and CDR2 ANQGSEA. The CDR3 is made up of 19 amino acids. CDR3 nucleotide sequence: TGCAGCGTTGAAGATCTCGGGTACACAGGGGAAAACATGAACACTGAAGCTTTCTTT. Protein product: CSVEDLGYTGENMNTEAFF. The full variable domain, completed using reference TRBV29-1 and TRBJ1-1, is SAVISQKPSRDICQRGTSLTIQCQVDSQVTMMFWYRQQPGQSLTLIATANQGSEATYESGFVIDKFPISRPNLTFSTLTVSNMSPEDSSIYLCSVEDLGYTGENMNTEAFFGQGTRLTVV.

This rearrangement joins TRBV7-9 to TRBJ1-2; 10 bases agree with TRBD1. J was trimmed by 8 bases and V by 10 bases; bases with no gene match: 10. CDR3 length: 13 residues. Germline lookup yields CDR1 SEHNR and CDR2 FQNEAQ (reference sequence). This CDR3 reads CAIPAGQGKGYTF. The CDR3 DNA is TGTGCCATACCCGCGGGACAGGGGAAGGGCTACACCTTC.

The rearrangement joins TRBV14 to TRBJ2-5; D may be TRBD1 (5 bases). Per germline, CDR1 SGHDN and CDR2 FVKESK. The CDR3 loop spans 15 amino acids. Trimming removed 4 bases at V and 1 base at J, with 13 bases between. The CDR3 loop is CASSLRQWPQETQYF. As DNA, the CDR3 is TGTGCCAGCAGCCTACGACAGTGGCCCCAAGAGACCCAGTACTTC. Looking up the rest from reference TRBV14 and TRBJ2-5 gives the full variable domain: EAGVTQFPSHSVIEKGQTVTLRCDPISGHDNLYWYRRVMGKEIKFLLHFVKESKQDESGMPNNRFLAERTGGTYSTLKVQPAELEDSGVYFCASSLRQWPQETQYFGPGTRLLVL.

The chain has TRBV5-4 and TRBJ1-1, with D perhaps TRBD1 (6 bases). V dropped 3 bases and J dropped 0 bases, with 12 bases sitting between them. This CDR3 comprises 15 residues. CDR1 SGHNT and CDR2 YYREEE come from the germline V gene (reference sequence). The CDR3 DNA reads TGTGCCAGCAGCTGGTGGGGGCGAGTGAACACTGAAGCTTTCTTT. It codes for CASSWWGRVNTEAFF.